The 27 T cell receptor beta chains in this list originate from one sample, sequenced in a study of blood T cell repertoires in COVID-19. Libraries were prepared by immunoSEQ multiplex PCR; TCRdb keeps only in-frame clonotypes and omits some of them. The sample consists of around 450,000 clones, 75% to 90% of them appearing once. The specimen was PBMCs or T cells enriched from blood (not recorded which). Source of these receptors: a woman aged 18-35 years who had recovered from COVID-19.

The chain has TRBV4-1 and TRBJ2-1, with a weak D call TRBD2 (6 bases). CDR3 size: 16 residues. Deletions cut 6 bases from V and 9 bases from J, with 24 bases between. Germline CDR1 reads MGHRA; CDR2 reads YSYEKL. This CDR3 is CASSPPRDPQPGEQFF. The CDR3 DNA sequence: TGCGCCAGCAGTCCCCCGCGGGACCCCCAACCGGGTGAGCAGTTCTTC.

This chain joins TRBV14 and TRBJ1-2; D is uncertain. Trimming took 5 bases from V and 0 from J, leaving 16 bases between them. The CDR3 consists of 16 residues. Looked up from germline, CDR1 is SGHDN and CDR2 is FVKESK. This CDR3 reads CASSSERGTANYGYTF. DNA for the CDR3: TGTGCCAGCAGCTCCGAACGGGGAACAGCTAACTATGGCTACACCTTC.

The CDR3 nucleotides are TGTGCCAGCAGCCCGGGACAGGGGATAAGTTCACCCCTCCACTTT. This encodes CASSPGQGISSPLHF. The chain couples TRBV5-4 to TRBJ1-6, with 10 bases matching TRBD1. The CDR3 is 15 residues long. V dropped 4 bases and J dropped 9; count of bases not matched to a gene: 7. CDR1 is SGHNT and CDR2 is YYREEE in the germline V gene (reference sequence).

The chain carries TRBV5-4 and TRBJ2-4, with TRBD1 identical over 9 bases. V was pared by 1 base and J by 1 base, with 9 bases of the junction left unmatched. Per germline, CDR1 SGHNT and CDR2 YYREEE (reference sequence). The length of the CDR3 is 18 residues. The DNA of the CDR3 is TGTGCCAGCAGCTTGTCGGGACAGGGCCTTGGGGCCAAAAACATTCAGTACTTC. Translated: CASSLSGQGLGAKNIQYF.

This clone was detected only a few times. CDR3 region: CAIRTGLSNYGYTF. CDR3 bases: TGTGCCATCAGAACGGGACTGAGTAACTATGGCTACACCTTC. The chain has TRBV10-3 and TRBJ1-2; D is perhaps TRBD1 (5 bases). The germline V gene encodes CDR1 ENHRY and CDR2 SYGVKD. V lost 6 bases, J lost 1 base, and 12 bases lay in between. The CDR3 has 14 amino acids.

The chain links TRBV3-1 (or the pseudogene TRBV3-2) to TRBJ1-2, with a tentative D call TRBD1 (6 bases). The germline V gene has CDR1 LGHDT and CDR2 YNNKEL (reference sequence). The V gene lost 3 bases and the J gene lost 6 bases, with 20 bases spanning the gap. This CDR3 spans 16 amino acids. In nucleotides, the CDR3 is TGTGCCAGCAGCCATCTTGATACCAGGGGAGCCCATGGCTACACCTTC. This gives the protein CASSHLDTRGAHGYTF.

In its sample, this clone was seen once. The chain couples TRBV24-1 to TRBJ1-5; 8 positions agree with TRBD1. V shed 3 bases, J shed 1 base, and the junction held 7 bases outside the gene matches. CDR3 length equals 17 residues. Germline values: CDR1 KGHDR, CDR2 SFDVKD. CDR3 protein: CATSDGLGTGSNQPQHF. Here the CDR3 DNA reads TGTGCCACCAGTGATGGATTGGGGACAGGCAGCAATCAGCCCCAGCATTTT.

The chain couples TRBV28 to TRBJ2-2; the match to TRBD1 covers 9 bases. The germline V gene encodes CDR1 MDHEN and CDR2 SYDVKM. This CDR3 region has 16 residues. The junction had 9 bases not matched to a gene; V was cut back by 6 bases and J by 4 bases. CDR3 protein: CASSLRDRVLTGELFF. Here the CDR3 DNA reads TGTGCCAGCAGCCTCCGGGACAGGGTCCTCACCGGGGAGCTGTTTTTT.

V usage is TRBV15 and J usage is TRBJ2-7; no clear D. Germline V gene lookup returns CDR1 LNHNV and CDR2 YYDKDF (reference sequence). Deletions cut 4 bases from V and 6 bases from J, with 10 bases between. This CDR3 is built from 12 residues. The CDR3 sequence is CATSTFNGEQYF. Written as DNA, the CDR3 is TGTGCCACCAGCACGTTTAACGGCGAGCAGTACTTC.

A single count supports this clone. The rearrangement links TRBV7-9 to TRBJ2-4, with 7 bases fitting TRBD2. The trim removed 2 bases at V and 7 bases at J, leaving 17 bases unmatched. The germline gives CDR1 SEHNR, CDR2 FQNEAQ (reference sequence). This CDR3 spans 18 amino acids. The CDR3 region is CASSLYVGLGGGGNIQYF. The DNA of the CDR3 is TGTGCCAGCAGCTTATACGTAGGACTAGGCGGAGGCGGGAACATTCAGTACTTC.

The V gene is TRBV5-1, the J gene TRBJ1-1; D not resolved. V shed 1 base and J shed 3 bases, with 13 bases lying between them. The CDR3 consists of 15 residues. The germline V gene encodes CDR1 SGHRS and CDR2 YFSETQ. CDR3 coding DNA: TGCGCCAGCAGCTTGTATGGAGGGAGGGACACTGAAGCTTTCTTT. It is translated as CASSLYGGRDTEAFF.

This clone occurred once. J is TRBJ1-3 and V is TRBV7-9; 7 nucleotides agree with TRBD1. Looked up from germline, CDR1 is SEHNR and CDR2 is FQNEAQ (reference sequence). The CDR3 consists of 16 residues. V gave up 4 bases and J gave up 2 bases; unmatched junction bases: 8. CDR3 region: CASSSTGQFTGNTIYF. CDR3 DNA sequence: TGTGCCAGCAGCTCAACGGGACAGTTCACTGGAAACACCATATATTTT.

J is TRBJ2-3 and V is TRBV5-1; 10 positions match TRBD2. The CDR3 covers 16 residues. Germline V gives CDR1 SGHRS, CDR2 YFSETQ. J was trimmed by 2 bases and V by 5 bases; bases with no gene match: 8. Here the CDR3 DNA reads TGCGCCAGCAGTCTGGAGAGCGGGGGGGTCACAGATACGCAGTATTTT. This sequence encodes CASSLESGGVTDTQYF.

The chain employs TRBV5-4 and TRBJ2-3; possibly TRBD2 for D (7 bases). Trimming removed 3 bases at V and 1 base at J, with 12 bases between. CDR3 size: 15 residues. Germline lookup yields CDR1 SGHNT and CDR2 YYREEE (reference sequence). CDR3 loop: CASSSRGPGTDTQYF. In DNA form, the CDR3 reads TGTGCCAGCAGCTCGCGGGGGCCCGGCACAGATACGCAGTATTTT.

The chain is built from TRBV5-8 and TRBJ2-7, with TRBD2 matching over 10 bases. CDR3 length: 16 amino acids. Germline-derived CDR1 and CDR2 are SGHTS and YDEGEE. The V gene end was trimmed by 4 bases and the J gene end by 0 bases; junction bases not matched to a gene: 7. In DNA, the CDR3 is TGTGCCAGCAGCCCGGGACTAGCGATTGTCTCCTACGAGCAGTACTTC. Protein product: CASSPGLAIVSYEQYF.

The chain has TRBV18 and TRBJ1-1; D might be TRBD1 (6 bases). Germline values: CDR1 KGHSH, CDR2 LQKENI. V lost 1 base to trimming and J lost 1 base, with 10 bases between them. The CDR3 loop spans 15 amino acids. The CDR3 loop reads CASSPRTGQNTEAFF. The CDR3 region has the DNA TGTGCCAGCTCACCACGTACAGGGCAGAACACTGAAGCTTTCTTT.

This clone was found a few times. The DNA for the CDR3 is TGCGCCAGCAGTGACGGGACCAACGTCCTGACTTTC. It encodes CASSDGTNVLTF. The chain employs TRBV10-1 and TRBJ2-6; D may be TRBD2 (5 bases). V was clipped by 3 bases and J by 8 bases, with 5 bases between them. Germline V gene lookup returns CDR1 WNHNN and CDR2 SYGVQD (reference sequence). The CDR3 is 12 amino acids.

The V call is TRBV2, the J call TRBJ1-2; no clear D. V lost 8 bases and J 4 bases, leaving 14 bases between the germline ends. The CDR3 is 13 residues long. Germline CDR1 SNHLY, CDR2 FYNNEI. The CDR3 DNA is TGTGCCAGCGTCGATTTGAGTATCTATGGCTACACCTTC. This encodes CASVDLSIYGYTF.

The chain links TRBV28 to TRBJ1-5; D perhaps matches TRBD1 (6 bases). Trimming left V 7 bases short and J 4 bases short, with 17 bases between. The CDR3 sequence is 15 residues long. Germline V CDR1 and CDR2: MDHEN, SYDVKM. The CDR3 loop is CASNPAGEWNQPQHF. The CDR3 DNA reads TGTGCCAGCAACCCGGCAGGGGAATGGAATCAGCCCCAGCATTTT.

The chain carries TRBV30 and TRBJ2-5; 13 nucleotides agree with TRBD2. This CDR3 contains 16 residues. The ends lost 4 bases at V and 5 bases at J; junction bases unmatched: 10. Germline CDR1 and CDR2: GTSNPN and SVGIG (reference sequence). CDR3 DNA sequence: TGTGCCTGGAACTCCGACGGACTAGCGGGGGTGGAGACCCAGTACTTC. Translating gives CAWNSDGLAGVETQYF.

V and J are TRBV19 and TRBJ2-7, with 8 nucleotides matching TRBD1. There are 15 residues in the CDR3. Germline assignment: CDR1 LNHDA and CDR2 SQIVND (reference sequence). The junction had 9 bases not matched to a gene; V was cut back by 4 bases and J by 4 bases. The CDR3 is CASSKGSTGAYEQYF. DNA of the CDR3: TGTGCCAGTAGTAAGGGATCGACAGGGGCTTACGAGCAGTACTTC.

The chain has TRBV2 and TRBJ1-2; TRBD1 agrees at 7 bases. This CDR3 comprises 16 residues. With 3 bases clipped from V and 5 bases from J, the junction kept 12 bases outside the gene matches. The germline CDR1 and CDR2 sequences are SNHLY and FYNNEI. Written as DNA, the CDR3 is TGTGCCAGCAGTGAGTACCCTGACAGGGTATTATATGGCTACACCTTC. Encoded protein: CASSEYPDRVLYGYTF.

V gene TRBV5-1 combines with J gene TRBJ1-1; D is ambiguous. V was clipped by 0 bases and J by 6 bases, with 9 bases between them. The CDR3 runs 13 residues. CDR1 and CDR2 (germline): SGHRS, YFSETQ. CDR3 bases: TGCGCCAGCAGCTTGGGGGAGAGCTCTGAAGCTTTCTTT. This codes for CASSLGESSEAFF.

V and J are TRBV9 and TRBJ1-2; 7 nucleotides agree with TRBD1. Germline trimming cut 3 bases from V and 0 bases from J; bases unmatched to any gene: 8. CDR3 length: 16 amino acids. From germline, CDR1 is SGDLS and CDR2 YYNGEE. The CDR3 sequence is CASSEGQTNSNYGYTF. CDR3 in DNA: TGTGCCAGCAGCGAGGGACAGACTAACTCTAACTATGGCTACACCTTC.

The CDR3 nucleotides are TGTGCCAGCAGTTTACCGCCTGGGTCGGGGGGCTACACCTTC. Amino acids: CASSLPPGSGGYTF. The rearrangement links TRBV28 to TRBJ1-2; D is uncertain. CDR3 length: 14 residues. V shed 2 bases and J shed 8 bases, with 15 bases lying between them. Looked up from germline, CDR1 is MDHEN and CDR2 is SYDVKM.

The chain is built from TRBV27 and TRBJ2-7; a possible D gene is TRBD1 (6 bases). Looked up from germline, CDR1 is MNHEY and CDR2 is SMNVEV (reference sequence). Trimming removed 8 bases from V and 3 bases from J, with 20 bases in between. The CDR3 totals 15 residues. In nucleotides, the CDR3 is TGTGCCAGCCGACCAGGGCAGGGGTATGTCTACGAGCAGTACTTC. It specifies CASRPGQGYVYEQYF.

This sequence joins TRBV6-5 and TRBJ1-1; weak D call: TRBD1 (5 bases). V was trimmed by 5 bases and J by 11 bases, leaving 18 bases between them. The CDR3 length is 13 residues. Germline V gene sequence: CDR1 MNHEY, CDR2 SVGAGI. Written as DNA, the CDR3 is TGTGCCAGCAGTCCCCGGGAGGAGAGGGGCGCTTTCTTT. Translating gives CASSPREERGAFF.